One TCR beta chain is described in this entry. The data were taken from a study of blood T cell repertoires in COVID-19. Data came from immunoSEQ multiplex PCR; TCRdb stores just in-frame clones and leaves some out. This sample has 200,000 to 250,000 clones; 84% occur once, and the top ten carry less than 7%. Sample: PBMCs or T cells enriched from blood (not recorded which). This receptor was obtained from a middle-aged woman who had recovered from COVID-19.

The chain's CDR3 is CASSTTGLPPTYEQYF. The CDR3 region has the DNA TGTGCCAGTAGCACCACGGGACTACCTCCTACTTACGAGCAGTACTTC. The rearrangement links TRBV19 to TRBJ2-7; the match to TRBD2 covers 7 bases. CDR1 is LNHDA and CDR2 is SQIVND in the germline V gene (reference sequence). The CDR3 contains 16 residues. Trimming at V came to 6 bases and at J to 4 bases, leaving 15 bases not matched to a gene.